This is a list of T cell receptor beta chains from one sample in a study of cytomegalovirus exposure and HLA in healthy donors. The data were produced by immunoSEQ multiplex PCR, yet TCRdb's version contains in-frame clones alone and is incomplete. The table lists over 150,000 clones, roughly 81% of them singletons, with around 2.5% in the top ten. Sequenced sample: PBMCs. Source of these receptors: a young man in good health and CMV-seropositive. Each CDR3 is given with its conserved first and last residue. A clone size is listed for some rows: how often the clone was seen (once, few, many), or a class if it is expanded.

CASSQSGEQFF | TRBJ2-1 | NA | TRBV7-3
CASSLVQNLAKNIQYF | TRBJ2-4 | NA | TRBV11-3
CASSATSGRAVEQFF | TRBJ2-1 | NA | TRBV2
CASRLAGGETQYF | TRBJ2-5 | NA | TRBV6-6
CAWTDQGLSNQPQHF | TRBJ1-5 | NA | TRBV30
CASSLGLRQQGAKNIQYF | TRBJ2-4 | few | TRBV11-3
CASSLQGYNEQFF | TRBJ2-1 | NA | TRBV5-6
CASSSGTSGRLLTDTQYF | TRBJ2-3 | once | TRBV9
CSSSLGGDTQYF | TRBJ2-3 | NA | TRBV7-9
CASSWGGYEQYF | TRBJ2-7 | NA | TRBV5-4
CASRPGGGWADTQYF | TRBJ2-3 | NA | TRBV27
CASSRAGLRGPSGNTIYF | TRBJ1-3 | NA | TRBV9
CASSLKLGLAGDTQYF | TRBJ2-3 | NA | TRBV11-2
CASSLGGIGSNQPQHF | TRBJ1-5 | once | TRBV7-9
CASSLDRGPNSGNTIYF | TRBJ1-3 | once | TRBV19
CASSLGRAGIETQYF | TRBJ2-5 | NA | TRBV5-6
CASSIVSGRATGANVLTF | TRBJ2-6 | NA | TRBV19
CASSYRQNSNQPQHF | TRBJ1-5 | few | TRBV6-6
CASSLGGRETQYF | TRBJ2-5 | NA | TRBV11-3
CASSRDTSNTEAFF | TRBJ1-1 | few | TRBV6-1
CASSQIRTERANQPQHF | TRBJ1-5 | NA | TRBV4-1
CASSIDPPAYAFF | TRBJ1-1 | NA | TRBV19
CASSQDRAGPTEAFF | TRBJ1-1 | NA | TRBV6-5
CASSWRTSGRDEQFF | TRBJ2-1 | NA | TRBV5-6
CASTTGDLADTQYF | TRBJ2-3 | NA | TRBV5-6
CASSLELKNQPQHF | TRBJ1-5 | NA | TRBV7-8
CASSEEGTGRYGTEAFF | TRBJ1-1 | once | TRBV6-1
CASSLIPIYEQYF | TRBJ2-7 | NA | TRBV5-5
CASSQALRDYEQYF | TRBJ2-7 | NA | TRBV4-3
CASRPSGGSGYTF | TRBJ1-2 | NA | TRBV27
CASSFTTSSGRRETQYF | TRBJ2-5 | NA | TRBV7-2
CASSFGAWQTGELFF | TRBJ2-2 | NA | TRBV5-5
CASSGTSGSAEQFF | TRBJ2-1 | NA | TRBV10-1
CASSYRDTDTQYF | TRBJ2-3 | NA | TRBV6-5
CASSLLTGTGRTDTQYF | TRBJ2-3 | NA | TRBV5-4
CASSWRYENSPLHF | TRBJ1-6 | NA | TRBV5-6
CASSGPGTNQPQHF | TRBJ1-5 | NA | TRBV19
CSAETGVNTEAFF | TRBJ1-1 | few | TRBV29-1
CASSPNRGRAEAFF | TRBJ1-1 | NA | TRBV4-3
CASSLGQGAIGGANVLTF | TRBJ2-6 | NA | TRBV11-2
CASSLIVAGGNEQFF | TRBJ2-1 | NA | TRBV5-4
CASSLGRAGGSPYEQYF | TRBJ2-7 | NA | TRBV5-1
CASSSPGNEQFF | TRBJ2-1 | NA | TRBV5-1
CASSRDSLREPQHF | TRBJ1-5 | NA | TRBV7-8
CASSLGGGRSYEQYF | NA | NA | TRBV5-1
CATQPGNSGDAKNIQYF | TRBJ2-4 | NA | TRBV4-1
CASSLLAYNEQFF | TRBJ2-1 | NA | TRBV28
CASSLDQGANVLTF | TRBJ2-6 | NA | TRBV5-4
CASSPRQPTDTQYF | TRBJ2-3 | NA | TRBV5-1
CASSYPLAGVYNEQFF | TRBJ2-1 | NA | TRBV7-2
CASNVGGALQETQYF | TRBJ2-5 | NA | TRBV9
CASSIKAAGVRETQYF | TRBJ2-5 | NA | TRBV19
CASSGLGQFYEQYF | TRBJ2-7 | NA | TRBV6-1